What follows are 20 T cell receptor beta chains derived from one specimen sequenced in a study of cytomegalovirus exposure and HLA in healthy donors. Vbeta (60) and Jbeta (13) primers were used in the PCR. The data were produced by immunoSEQ multiplex PCR, yet TCRdb's version contains in-frame clones alone and is incomplete. This sample has tens of thousands of clones; approximately 71% occur once, and the top ten carry approximately 2.1%. The sample taken for sequencing was PBMCs. The receptors stem from a man aged 35 to 55 in good health and CMV-seronegative.

The J gene is TRBJ1-2, the V gene TRBV6-1, with D maybe TRBD1 (6 bases). The CDR3 is 16 residues long. V lost 4 bases and J 4 bases, leaving 19 bases between the germline ends. The germline V gene has CDR1 MNHNS and CDR2 SASEGT. The CDR3 nucleotides are TGTGCCAGCAGTGCTCAACAGGGTTCCGGTTCCTATGGCTACACCTTC. Residues: CASSAQQGSGSYGYTF.

This clone has just a few counts. CDR3 in DNA: TGTGCCAGCAGCTTGGGTCAGGGATCCACTGAAGCTTTCTTT. Amino acid sequence: CASSLGQGSTEAFF. J is TRBJ1-1 and V is TRBV5-6, with TRBD1 as a possible D gene (5 bases). V dropped 0 bases and J dropped 4 bases, with 10 bases sitting between them. The CDR3 is made up of 14 amino acids. Per germline, CDR1 SGHDT and CDR2 YYEEEE.

The V and J genes are TRBV5-1 and TRBJ2-7, with a tentative D call TRBD1 (7 bases). The CDR3 runs to 14 residues. Trimming cost V 4 bases and J 2 bases, with 13 bases left between them. Germline CDR1 is SGHRS and CDR2 is YFSETQ. The CDR3 region has the DNA TGCGCCAGCAGCCCCCAGGGGGGACCCTACGAGCAGTACTTC. This translates into CASSPQGGPYEQYF.

This rearrangement joins TRBV30 to TRBJ1-2, with a tentative D call TRBD1 (5 bases). V gave up 2 bases and J gave up 3 bases, with 7 bases separating them. In germline, CDR1 is GTSNPN, CDR2 SVGIG (reference sequence). The CDR3 totals 12 residues. The CDR3: CAWSLGDYGYTF. In nucleotides, the CDR3 is TGTGCCTGGAGTCTAGGGGACTATGGCTACACCTTC.

V usage is TRBV7-9 and J usage is TRBJ1-4; TRBD1 is a possible D gene (5 bases). The CDR3 is 16 amino acids. CDR1 and CDR2 (germline): SEHNR, FQNEAQ (reference sequence). The V end lost 1 base, the J end lost 0 bases, and 9 bases lay between the germline ends. The CDR3 sequence: CASSLDGGATNEKLFF. In nucleotides, the CDR3 is TGTGCCAGCAGCTTAGACGGGGGGGCAACTAATGAAAAACTGTTTTTT.

The rearrangement joins TRBV4-1 to TRBJ1-1; D not resolved. The CDR3 covers 15 residues. V was pared by 1 base and J by 0 bases, with 9 bases between. Looked up from germline, CDR1 is MGHRA and CDR2 is YSYEKL. The CDR3 DNA reads TGCGCCAGCAGCCAAGGCGCGGGGTTGAACACTGAAGCTTTCTTT. Amino acids: CASSQGAGLNTEAFF.

The rearrangement links TRBV23-1 to TRBJ2-7, with 7 positions matching TRBD1. TRBV23-1 has ORF status, its function being uncertain. The V gene end was trimmed by 6 bases and the J gene end by 3 bases; junction bases not matched to a gene: 5. This CDR3 comprises 13 residues. The CDR3 coding sequence is TGCGCCAGCAGCCGGGACAGAGGCTACGAGCAGTACTTC. Protein product: CASSRDRGYEQYF.

This clone has just a few counts. CDR3 sequence: CASKGTGSTDTQYF. DNA of the CDR3: TGCGCCAGCAAGGGGACAGGGAGCACAGATACGCAGTATTTT. The chain employs TRBV10-1 and TRBJ2-3, with 9 positions matching TRBD1. V gave up 7 bases and J gave up 0 bases; unmatched junction bases: 2. The CDR3 spans 14 residues. Germline V gives CDR1 WNHNN, CDR2 SYGVQD (reference sequence).

The chain recombines TRBV30 with TRBJ2-5, with 7 bases aligning to TRBD2. The trim removed 5 bases at V and 2 bases at J, leaving 14 bases unmatched. This CDR3 has 16 residues. Looked up from germline, CDR1 is GTSNPN and CDR2 is SVGIG (reference sequence). DNA of the CDR3: TGTGCCTGGCAAAGGCAAGGCGGGAGCCGTCAAGAGACCCAGTACTTC. Translating gives CAWQRQGGSRQETQYF.

J is TRBJ1-1 and V is TRBV18, with 7 positions matching TRBD1. Looked up from germline, CDR1 is KGHSH and CDR2 is LQKENI. Germline trimming cut 2 bases from V and 1 base from J; bases unmatched to any gene: 7. CDR3 length equals 16 residues. The CDR3 sequence: CASSPMNRGANTEAFF. CDR3 DNA sequence: TGTGCCAGCTCACCAATGAACAGGGGAGCGAACACTGAAGCTTTCTTT.

The count of this clone is one. The V gene is TRBV5-1, the J gene TRBJ2-2, with D perhaps matching TRBD1 (6 bases). V was clipped by 5 bases and J by 1 base, with 9 bases between them. The CDR3 consists of 14 residues. CDR1 is SGHRS and CDR2 is YFSETQ in the germline V gene. CDR3: CASSGRGNTGELFF. CDR3 DNA: TGCGCCAGCAGTGGCAGGGGGAACACCGGGGAGCTGTTTTTT.

The V and J genes are TRBV30 and TRBJ2-1; 7 bases map to TRBD2. Per germline, CDR1 GTSNPN and CDR2 SVGIG (reference sequence). This CDR3 spans 17 amino acids. Trimming at V came to 3 bases and at J to 0 bases, leaving 11 bases not matched to a gene. CDR3 coding DNA: TGTGCCTGGAGCTTCAGCGGGGATACCCTCTCCTACAATGAGCAGTTCTTC. It is translated as CAWSFSGDTLSYNEQFF. The variable domain in full, with the rest retrieved from reference TRBV30 and TRBJ2-1, is SQTIHQWPATLVQPVGSPLSLECTVEGTSNPNLYWYRQAAGRGLQLLFYSVGIGQISSEVPQNLSASRPQDRQFILSSKKLLLSDSGFYLCAWSFSGDTLSYNEQFFGPGTRLTVL.

The chain links TRBV2 to TRBJ1-1, with TRBD1 as a possible D gene (6 bases). Germline V gene sequence: CDR1 SNHLY, CDR2 FYNNEI. CDR3 length: 13 amino acids. Trimming cost V 7 bases and J 5 bases, with 14 bases left between them. The CDR3 nucleotides read TGTGCCAGCATCAAAAAACAGGGAACTGAAGCTTTCTTT. Translated: CASIKKQGTEAFF.

The chain combines TRBV5-1 with TRBJ1-1, with TRBD1 identical over 8 bases. Trimming at V came to 0 bases and at J to 4 bases, leaving 5 bases not matched to a gene. This CDR3 region has 15 residues. Germline CDR1 is SGHRS and CDR2 is YFSETQ. This chain's CDR3 is CASSLAPDRVTEAFF. The CDR3 DNA is TGCGCCAGCAGCTTGGCCCCGGACAGGGTCACTGAAGCTTTCTTT.

The genes are TRBV18 and TRBJ2-5, with 10 bases that match TRBD2. The germline CDR1 and CDR2 sequences are KGHSH and LQKENI. V was pared by 9 bases and J by 3 bases, with 4 bases of the junction left unmatched. This CDR3 comprises 13 residues. The CDR3 DNA sequence: TGTGCCAGTCGGACTAGCGGAAAAGAGACCCAGTACTTC. Its translation is CASRTSGKETQYF.

The chain couples TRBV9 to TRBJ2-7, with 13 bases matching TRBD2. Germline CDR1 reads SGDLS; CDR2 reads YYNGEE. The CDR3 is made up of 15 amino acids. V lost 3 bases and J lost 3; bases outside the gene matches: 3. The CDR3 nucleotides are TGTGCCAGCAGCGCCGGACTAGCGGGGGACTACGAGCAGTACTTC. Translating it yields CASSAGLAGDYEQYF.

This clone was observed once. This chain links TRBV2 with TRBJ1-5; 7 nucleotides match TRBD1. The junction had 6 bases not matched to a gene; V was cut back by 6 bases and J by 4 bases. This CDR3 has 14 residues. Germline V lookup: CDR1 SNHLY, CDR2 FYNNEI. The CDR3: CASSETGENQPQHF. In nucleotides, the CDR3 is TGTGCCAGCAGCGAAACAGGGGAGAATCAGCCCCAGCATTTT.

The chain employs TRBV6-5 and TRBJ1-1, with 10 positions matching TRBD1. Germline V CDR1 and CDR2: MNHEY, SVGAGI. The CDR3 is 15 amino acids. Trimming removed 0 bases from V and 3 bases from J; junction bases left unmatched: 1. This CDR3 is CASSYSDRGDTEAFF. The CDR3 bases are TGTGCCAGCAGTTACTCGGACAGGGGGGACACTGAAGCTTTCTTT.

The rearrangement links TRBV25-1 to TRBJ1-1; the D gene is possibly TRBD1 (6 bases). CDR1 is MGHDK, CDR2 SYGVNS, per germline. The CDR3 sequence is 14 residues long. V dropped 4 bases and J dropped 5 bases, with 14 bases sitting between them. Here the CDR3 reads CASSGQAVGTEAFF. The CDR3 DNA sequence: TGTGCCAGCAGTGGACAGGCTGTGGGTACTGAAGCTTTCTTT.

This chain connects TRBV18 to TRBJ1-1, with D perhaps TRBD1 (5 bases). The V gene's germline CDR1 is KGHSH and CDR2 LQKENI. V was cut by 6 bases and J by 2 bases, with 13 bases left in between. This CDR3 is 14 amino acids long. This CDR3 is CASSRRGPNTEAFF. DNA for the CDR3: TGTGCCAGCTCCCGGCGGGGACCTAACACTGAAGCTTTCTTT.